A single sample is the source of the 9 T cell receptor beta chains below, sequenced in a study of T cells in Graves' hyperthyroidism and ophthalmopathy. The TCR beta CDR3 regions underwent amplification using RNA transcripts as the source. RT-PCR in the first round (using the HTBI primer set) targeted the TCR CDR3. A single record per CDR3 protein comes from TCRdb applying MiXCR to the multiplex PCR reads. The table records a few hundred thousand distinct CDR3 sequences, about a sixth of them present only once. Input material: blood. Receptor source: a man in his forties with Graves' hyperthyroidism.

This rearrangement joins TRBV6-1 to TRBJ1-4; 7 bases line up with TRBD1. CDR3 length: 14 amino acids. Germline-derived CDR1 and CDR2 are MNHNS and SASEGT. J lost 5 bases, V lost 6 bases, and 6 bases had no gene match. The CDR3 sequence is CASRQGTENEKLFF. Here the CDR3 DNA reads TGTGCCAGCAGGCAAGGGACAGAAAATGAAAAACTGTTTTTT.

This clonotype was picked up many times. The V gene is TRBV11-3, the J gene TRBJ2-7; a possible D gene is TRBD1 (6 bases). Trimming shortened V by 4 bases and J by 9 bases, and 16 bases separated the two germline ends. CDR3 length equals 13 residues. Germline CDR1 is SGHNT and CDR2 is YENEEA. The CDR3 DNA sequence: TGTGCCAGCAGCTCCCAAACAGGGCTACCGCAGTACTTC. Encoded protein: CASSSQTGLPQYF.

At least ten counts were recorded for this clonotype. This chain uses TRBV28 with TRBJ2-1, with 9 bases lining up with TRBD1. Germline CDR1 reads MDHEN; CDR2 reads SYDVKM. Losses at the gene ends were 5 bases for V and 5 bases for J; bases not matched to a gene: 10. CDR3 length: 16 residues. This CDR3 reads CASSVPGQGLHNEQFF. CDR3 sequence (DNA): TGTGCCAGCAGTGTCCCGGGACAGGGCCTTCACAATGAGCAGTTCTTC.

In regard to this clonotype: A clone one base away is much larger, so this may be a read error. This chain links TRBV6-1 with TRBJ1-1; the D is unclear. V was trimmed by 10 bases and J by 10 bases, leaving 16 bases between them. Germline V gene data show CDR1 as MNHNS and CDR2 as SASEGT. The CDR3 totals 11 residues. The CDR3 is CATKINRRAFF. CDR3 bases: TGTGCCACCAAAATCAACCGGCGAGCTTTCTTT.

This clonotype was seen many times. The chain is built from TRBV7-9 and TRBJ2-1; TRBD1 might be the D (5 bases). Germline V gene sequence: CDR1 SEHNR, CDR2 FQNEAQ (reference sequence). The V gene lost 0 bases and the J gene lost 0 bases, with 12 bases spanning the gap. This CDR3 is built from 17 residues. CDR3 coding DNA: TGTGCCAGCAGCTTAGCGCACAGGCTATCCTCCTACAATGAGCAGTTCTTC. This sequence encodes CASSLAHRLSSYNEQFF. Looking up the rest from reference TRBV7-9 and TRBJ2-1 gives the full variable domain: DTGVSQNPRHKITKRGQNVTFRCDPISEHNRLYWYRQTLGQGPEFLTYFQNEAQLEKSRLLSDRFSAERPKGSFSTLEIQRTEQGDSAMYLCASSLAHRLSSYNEQFFGPGTRLTVL.

The J gene is TRBJ1-6, the V gene TRBV20-1, with D possibly matching TRBD1 (6 bases). This CDR3 contains 12 residues. The germline V gene encodes CDR1 DFQATT and CDR2 SNEGSKA (reference sequence). Trimming stripped 8 bases from V and 4 bases from J, with 9 bases between. The CDR3 DNA is TGCAGTACTACAGGGTATAATTCACCCCTCCACTTT. Protein sequence: CSTTGYNSPLHF.

There are many counts of this clonotype. The V gene is TRBV3-1, the J gene TRBJ2-1, with 8 bases lining up with TRBD2. There are 16 residues in the CDR3. The V and J ends lost 0 bases and 4 bases, in that order; junction bases with no gene match: 5. Germline loops: CDR1 LGHDT, CDR2 YNNKEL (reference sequence). CDR3 bases: TGTGCCAGCAGCCAAGATCCGGGGGGGCTTTACAATGAGCAGTTCTTC. Its translation: CASSQDPGGLYNEQFF.

Ten or more counts support this clonotype. The chain carries TRBV7-3 and TRBJ2-2, with TRBD2 matching 8 bases. Germline CDR1 SGHTA, CDR2 FQGTGA. The CDR3 is 14 amino acids. The J segment lost 4 bases and the V segment lost 6 bases, leaving 4 bases of the junction unmatched. This chain's CDR3 is CASSLRGGTGELFF. The CDR3 DNA reads as TGTGCCAGCAGTTTACGGGGGGGCACCGGGGAGCTGTTTTTT.

This clonotype was counted at least ten times. The V gene is TRBV10-3, the J gene TRBJ2-5; TRBD1 is a possible D gene (6 bases). V was trimmed by 3 bases and J by 4 bases, leaving 12 bases between them. The CDR3 length is 14 residues. Germline V gene lookup returns CDR1 ENHRY and CDR2 SYGVKD. The CDR3 reads CAISERQGRETQYF. The CDR3 DNA is TGTGCCATCAGTGAACGCCAGGGGCGAGAGACCCAGTACTTC.